One T cell receptor beta chain is described in this entry. Its specificity is not known. This record belongs to a study of glioma-infiltrating T cells after dendritic cell vaccination. The overall study: Monocyte-derived dendritic cells, cultured approximately 7 days with IL-4 and GM-CSF, were pulsed with autologous tumor lysate.

The CDR3 totals 15 residues. The germline gives CDR1 LGHNA, CDR2 YNFKEQ. V shed 0 bases and J shed 5 bases, with 14 bases lying between them. Study conclusions and caveats: No direct clonality-survival link was found; a diverse polyclonal response may matter.

Amplification used 60 V beta primers and 13 J beta primers. This table comes from immunoSEQ multiplex PCR, and its TCRdb copy is limited to in-frame clones, with some not included. The sample lists 95,000 to 110,000 clones, about four fifths occurring once. Sequencing used blood, obtained before dendritic cell vaccination. The source of this sequence is a human donor with glioblastoma. The rearrangement joins TRBV4-2 to TRBJ2-7; D perhaps matches TRBD1 (6 bases). In nucleotides, the CDR3 is TGTGCCAGCAGCCAAGAGGACAGATCCTACCACGAGCAGTACTTC. It encodes CASSQEDRSYHEQYF.